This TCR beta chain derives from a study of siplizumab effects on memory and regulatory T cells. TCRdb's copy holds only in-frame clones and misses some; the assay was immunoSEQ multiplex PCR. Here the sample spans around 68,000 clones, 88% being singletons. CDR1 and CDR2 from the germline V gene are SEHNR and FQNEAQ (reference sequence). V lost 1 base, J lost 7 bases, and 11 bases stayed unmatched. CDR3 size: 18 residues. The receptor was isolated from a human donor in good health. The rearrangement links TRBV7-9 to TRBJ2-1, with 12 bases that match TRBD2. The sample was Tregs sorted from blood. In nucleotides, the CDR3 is TGTGCCAGCAGCTTAGTCCACAGACTAGCGGGAGTAACAAATGAGCAGTTCTTC. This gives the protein CASSLVHRLAGVTNEQFF.